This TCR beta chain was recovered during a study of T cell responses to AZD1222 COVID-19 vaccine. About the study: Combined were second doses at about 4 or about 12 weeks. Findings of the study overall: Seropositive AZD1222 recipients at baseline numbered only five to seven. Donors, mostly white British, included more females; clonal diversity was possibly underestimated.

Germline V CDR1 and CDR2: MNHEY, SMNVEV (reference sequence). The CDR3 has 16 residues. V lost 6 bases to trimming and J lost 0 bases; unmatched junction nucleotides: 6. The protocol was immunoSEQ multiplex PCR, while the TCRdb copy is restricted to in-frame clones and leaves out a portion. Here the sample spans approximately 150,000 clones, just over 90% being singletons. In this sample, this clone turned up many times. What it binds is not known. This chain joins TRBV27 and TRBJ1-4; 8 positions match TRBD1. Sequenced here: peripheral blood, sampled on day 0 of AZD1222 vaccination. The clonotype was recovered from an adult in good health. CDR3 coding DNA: TGTGCCAGCAGGGGGACAGGAAGTGCAACTAATGAAAAACTGTTTTTT. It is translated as CASRGTGSATNEKLFF.